Sequencing of this T cell receptor (beta chain) was carried out in a study of shared clonotypes between healthy human individuals. Looking at the study overall: The plates for each donor numbered three CD4 naive, three CD4 memory, two CD8 naive and one CD8 memory.

The CDR3 is made up of 17 amino acids. In germline, CDR1 is WSHSY, CDR2 SAAADI. The germline V and J ends were trimmed by 5 bases and 5 bases, with 24 bases remaining between them. Measured with immunoSEQ multiplex PCR; TCRdb has only the in-frame clones, and not every one. Of 300,000 to 350,000 clones listed, 73% are singletons. This TCR was recovered from a man under 40 in good health. The sequenced sample consisted of memory CD4+ T cells sorted from blood. Subset meaning: CD45RA-negative fraction. The rearrangement uses TRBV10-2 and TRBJ2-5; D may be TRBD1 or TRBD2 (6 bases each). The CDR3 protein is CASSRHRESGVRETQYF. DNA of the CDR3: TGCGCCAGCAGTCGACACAGGGAGTCGGGGGTGCGGGAGACCCAGTACTTC.